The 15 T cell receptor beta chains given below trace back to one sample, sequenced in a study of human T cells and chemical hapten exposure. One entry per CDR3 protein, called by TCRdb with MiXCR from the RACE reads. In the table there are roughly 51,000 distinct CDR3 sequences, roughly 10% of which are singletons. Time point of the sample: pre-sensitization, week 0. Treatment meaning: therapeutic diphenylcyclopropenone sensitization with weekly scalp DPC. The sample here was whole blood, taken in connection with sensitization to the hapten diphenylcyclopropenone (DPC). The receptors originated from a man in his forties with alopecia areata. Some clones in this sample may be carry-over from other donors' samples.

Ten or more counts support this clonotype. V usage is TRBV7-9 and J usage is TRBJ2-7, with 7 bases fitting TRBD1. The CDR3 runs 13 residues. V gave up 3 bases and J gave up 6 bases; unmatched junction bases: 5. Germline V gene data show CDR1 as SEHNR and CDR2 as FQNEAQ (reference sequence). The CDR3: CASSFAQGSEQYF. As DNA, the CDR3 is TGTGCCAGCAGCTTCGCACAGGGGAGCGAGCAGTACTTC.

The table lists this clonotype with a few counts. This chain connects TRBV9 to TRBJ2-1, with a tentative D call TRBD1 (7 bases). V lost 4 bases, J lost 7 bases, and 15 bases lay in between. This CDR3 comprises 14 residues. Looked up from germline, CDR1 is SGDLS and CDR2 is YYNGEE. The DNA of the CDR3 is TGTGCCAGCAGCTCACGGAGGGGGCGGAATGAGCAGTTCTTC. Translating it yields CASSSRRGRNEQFF.

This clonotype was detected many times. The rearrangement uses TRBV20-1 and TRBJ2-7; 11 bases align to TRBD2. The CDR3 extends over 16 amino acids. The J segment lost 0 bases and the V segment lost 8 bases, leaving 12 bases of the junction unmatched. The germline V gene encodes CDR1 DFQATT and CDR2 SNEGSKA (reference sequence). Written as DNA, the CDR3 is TGCAGTCTGTCGGGACTAGCGGAGTCTCTCTCCTACGAGCAGTACTTC. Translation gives CSLSGLAESLSYEQYF.

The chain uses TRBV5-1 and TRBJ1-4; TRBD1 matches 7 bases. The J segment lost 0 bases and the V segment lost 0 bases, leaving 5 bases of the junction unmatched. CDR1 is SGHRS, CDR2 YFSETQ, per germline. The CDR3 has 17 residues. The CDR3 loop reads CASSLARGGATNEKLFF. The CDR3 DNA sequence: TGCGCCAGCAGCTTGGCCAGGGGGGGCGCAACTAATGAAAAACTGTTTTTT.

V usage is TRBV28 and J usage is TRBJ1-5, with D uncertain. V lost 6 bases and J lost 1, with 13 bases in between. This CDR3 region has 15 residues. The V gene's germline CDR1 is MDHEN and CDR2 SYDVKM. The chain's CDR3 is CASSGEGGSNQPQHF. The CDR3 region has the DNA TGTGCCAGCAGCGGCGAGGGCGGCAGCAATCAGCCCCAGCATTTT. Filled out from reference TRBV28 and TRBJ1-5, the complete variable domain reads DVKVTQSSRYLVKRTGEKVFLECVQDMDHENMFWYRQDPGLGLRLIYFSYDVKMKEKGDIPEGYSVSREKKERFSLILESASTNQTSMYLCASSGEGGSNQPQHFGDGTRLSIL.

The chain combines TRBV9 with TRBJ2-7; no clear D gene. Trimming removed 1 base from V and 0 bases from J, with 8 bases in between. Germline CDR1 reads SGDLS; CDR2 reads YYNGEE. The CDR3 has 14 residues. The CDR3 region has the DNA TGTGCCAGCAGCGTAACCCCCGACTCCTACGAGCAGTACTTC. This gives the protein CASSVTPDSYEQYF.

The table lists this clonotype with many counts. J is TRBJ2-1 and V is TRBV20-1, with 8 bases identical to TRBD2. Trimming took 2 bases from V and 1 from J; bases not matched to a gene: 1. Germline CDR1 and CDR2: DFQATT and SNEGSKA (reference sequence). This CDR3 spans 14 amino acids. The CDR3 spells CSARRGRSYNEQFF. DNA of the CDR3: TGCAGTGCTAGACGCGGGAGGTCCTACAATGAGCAGTTCTTC.

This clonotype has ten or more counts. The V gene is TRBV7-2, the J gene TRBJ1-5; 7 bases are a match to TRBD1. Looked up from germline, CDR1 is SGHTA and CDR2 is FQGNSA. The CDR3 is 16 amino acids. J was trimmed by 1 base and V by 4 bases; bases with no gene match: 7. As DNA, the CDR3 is TGTGCCAGCAGCTCGGGGGACAGACGAAGCAATCAGCCCCAGCATTTT. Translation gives CASSSGDRRSNQPQHF.

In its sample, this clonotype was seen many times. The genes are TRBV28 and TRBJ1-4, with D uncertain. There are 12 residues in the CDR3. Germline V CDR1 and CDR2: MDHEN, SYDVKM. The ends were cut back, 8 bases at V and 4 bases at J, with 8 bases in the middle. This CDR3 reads CASHGLNEKLFF. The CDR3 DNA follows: TGTGCCAGCCACGGTCTTAATGAAAAACTGTTTTTT. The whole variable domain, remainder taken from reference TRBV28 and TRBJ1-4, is DVKVTQSSRYLVKRTGEKVFLECVQDMDHENMFWYRQDPGLGLRLIYFSYDVKMKEKGDIPEGYSVSREKKERFSLILESASTNQTSMYLCASHGLNEKLFFGSGTQLSVL.

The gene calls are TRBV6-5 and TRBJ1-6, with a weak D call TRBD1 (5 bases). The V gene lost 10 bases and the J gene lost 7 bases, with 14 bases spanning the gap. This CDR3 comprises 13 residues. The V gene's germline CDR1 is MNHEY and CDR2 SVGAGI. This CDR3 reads CAISPGGNSPLHF. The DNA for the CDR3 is TGTGCCATATCTCCCGGGGGAAATTCACCCCTCCACTTT.

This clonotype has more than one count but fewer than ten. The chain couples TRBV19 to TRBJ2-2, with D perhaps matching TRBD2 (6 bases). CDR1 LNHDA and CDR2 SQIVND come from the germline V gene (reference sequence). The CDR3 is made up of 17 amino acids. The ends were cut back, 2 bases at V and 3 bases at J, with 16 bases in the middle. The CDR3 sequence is CASSIIPARGDTGELFF. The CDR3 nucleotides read TGTGCCAGTAGTATAATCCCAGCGCGCGGGGACACCGGGGAGCTGTTTTTT.

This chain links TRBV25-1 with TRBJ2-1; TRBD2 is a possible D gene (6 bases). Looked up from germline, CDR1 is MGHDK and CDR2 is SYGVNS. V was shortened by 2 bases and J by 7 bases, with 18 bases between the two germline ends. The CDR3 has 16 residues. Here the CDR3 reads CASSEGSGSGWNEQFF. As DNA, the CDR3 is TGTGCCAGCAGTGAAGGGTCGGGGAGCGGGTGGAATGAGCAGTTCTTC.

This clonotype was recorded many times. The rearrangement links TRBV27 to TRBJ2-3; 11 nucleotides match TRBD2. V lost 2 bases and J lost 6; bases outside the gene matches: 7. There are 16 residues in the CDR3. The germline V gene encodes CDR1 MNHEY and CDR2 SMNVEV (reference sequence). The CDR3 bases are TGTGCCAGCAGTTTAAGCCCTAGCGGGAGGTTTGATACGCAGTATTTT. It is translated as CASSLSPSGRFDTQYF.

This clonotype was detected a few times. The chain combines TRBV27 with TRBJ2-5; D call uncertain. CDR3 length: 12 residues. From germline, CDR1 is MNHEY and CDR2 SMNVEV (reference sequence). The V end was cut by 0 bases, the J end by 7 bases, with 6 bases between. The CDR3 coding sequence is TGTGCCAGCAGTTTATCCGGTGCGACCCAGTACTTC. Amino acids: CASSLSGATQYF.

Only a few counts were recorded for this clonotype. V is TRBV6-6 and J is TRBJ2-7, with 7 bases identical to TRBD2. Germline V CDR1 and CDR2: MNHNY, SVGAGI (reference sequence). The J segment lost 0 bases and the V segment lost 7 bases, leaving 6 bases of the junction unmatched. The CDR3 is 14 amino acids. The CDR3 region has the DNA TGTGCCAGCAATGGGGGACTAAGCTCCTACGAGCAGTACTTC. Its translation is CASNGGLSSYEQYF.